The T cell receptor beta chain under discussion was sequenced for a study of chemoradiotherapy in HPV16-positive cancers. Whole-study findings and limits: In HPV16-positive patients, HPV-responsive T-cell expansion tracked better recurrence-free survival. Non-HPV-specific T cells did not expand in tumors during treatment, whereas candidate HPV-specific clones and E7-related motifs did. HPV-specific T cells were functionally defined from only two HPV16-positive patients.

The CDR3 totals 14 residues. Note on this clone: Antigen unknown.

The method was immunoSEQ multiplex PCR; TCRdb's version includes in-frame clones alone and lacks a portion of them. This table holds approximately 35,000 clones, about four fifths found once. Repeated repertoire sampling spanned the course of chemoradiotherapy. The sample in question was blood, obtained from a patient who underwent chemoradiotherapy. This TCR came from a human donor with HPV-associated anogenital cancer. This sequence joins TRBV21-1 and TRBJ1-2; the tabulated D call, TRBD1, remains unverified against the DNA. TRBV21-1 is a pseudogene segment. CDR3 sequence: CASSKDRVGYGYTF. For the CDR3, the DNA is TGTGCCAGCAGCAAAGACAGGGTTGGCTATGGCTACACCTTC.